A single sample gave rise to the 28 T cell receptor beta chains below, sequenced in a study of T cell changes during pregnancy in multiple sclerosis. Measured with immunoSEQ multiplex PCR; TCRdb has only the in-frame clones, and not every one. Altogether approximately 120,000 clones are present, less than 97% being singletons, with the ten largest covering around 0.46%. This specimen consisted of peripheral blood, obtained after pregnancy. The origin of the receptors is a female donor with multiple sclerosis, enrolled in a pregnancy study.

This chain joins TRBV5-6 and TRBJ1-2; 10 bases are a match to TRBD1. This CDR3 contains 16 residues. V shed 0 bases and J 8 bases; nucleotides not matched to a gene: 10. Germline CDR1 is SGHDT and CDR2 is YYEEEE. CDR3 protein: CASSLDRTGGRKGYTF. The CDR3 DNA reads TGTGCCAGCAGCTTGGATCGGACAGGGGGAAGGAAGGGCTACACCTTC.

V usage is TRBV7-3 and J usage is TRBJ1-1; D might be TRBD1 (5 bases). The germline CDR1 and CDR2 sequences are SGHTA and FQGTGA. This CDR3 comprises 14 residues. Trimming removed 2 bases from V and 5 bases from J, with 12 bases in between. The CDR3: CASSLGGYKTEAFF. The CDR3 region has the DNA TGTGCCAGCAGCTTAGGGGGGTACAAAACTGAAGCTTTCTTT.

The chain combines TRBV19 with TRBJ1-3; unclear D gene. CDR1 is LNHDA, CDR2 SQIVND, per germline (reference sequence). This CDR3 region has 15 residues. With 5 bases removed from V and 0 bases from J, the gap between germline ends came to 11 bases. The CDR3 reads CASSSSDISGNTIYF. DNA of the CDR3: TGTGCCAGTAGTTCGAGTGATATCTCTGGAAACACCATATATTTT.

The gene calls are TRBV5-1 and TRBJ2-7, with 7 bases fitting TRBD1. This CDR3 is 15 amino acids long. From germline, CDR1 is SGHRS and CDR2 YFSETQ. The junction had 8 bases not matched to a gene; V was cut back by 4 bases and J by 1 base. The CDR3 loop is CASSGGQVGSYEQYF. The CDR3 coding sequence is TGCGCCAGCAGCGGAGGACAGGTTGGGTCCTACGAGCAGTACTTC.

The rearrangement joins TRBV7-2 to TRBJ2-7, with a tentative D call TRBD2 (6 bases). Looked up from germline, CDR1 is SGHTA and CDR2 is FQGNSA. Trimming removed 8 bases from V and 0 bases from J, with 17 bases in between. The CDR3 consists of 15 residues. CDR3: CASSKRGTVSYEQYF. DNA of the CDR3: TGTGCCAGCTCGAAACGCGGGACCGTCTCCTACGAGCAGTACTTC.

The chain carries TRBV7-2 and TRBJ2-5, with D possibly TRBD2 on 6 matching bases. The CDR3 covers 13 residues. Trimming pared 5 bases from V and 7 bases from J, leaving 14 bases between. Per germline, CDR1 SGHTA and CDR2 FQGNSA. The CDR3 nucleotides are TGTGCCAGCAGCCCCGGAGGGTTGGCGACCCAGTACTTC. Residues: CASSPGGLATQYF.

V is TRBV15 and J is TRBJ2-7; TRBD1 is a possible D gene (6 bases). The CDR3 extends over 16 amino acids. V lost 0 bases, J lost 7 bases, and 19 bases lay in between. In germline, CDR1 is LNHNV, CDR2 YYDKDF (reference sequence). For the CDR3, the DNA is TGTGCCACCAGCAGAGATCCGGGACGGGCCACAGGGGAGCAGTACTTC. It is translated as CATSRDPGRATGEQYF.

V usage is TRBV5-4 and J usage is TRBJ2-2; a weak D match, TRBD1 (5 bases). V lost 4 bases and J lost 7, with 11 bases in between. The germline V gene encodes CDR1 SGHNT and CDR2 YYREEE (reference sequence). CDR3 length: 13 residues. The CDR3 is CASSGRGSGELFF. The CDR3 nucleotides are TGTGCCAGCAGCGGAAGGGGTAGCGGGGAGCTGTTTTTT.

V is TRBV5-1 and J is TRBJ1-1, with D perhaps matching TRBD1 (5 bases). Germline CDR1 reads SGHRS; CDR2 reads YFSETQ. The V end lost 0 bases, the J end lost 8 bases, and 14 bases lay between the germline ends. This CDR3 is 14 amino acids long. CDR3 loop: CASSLAQGVGEAFF. The CDR3 nucleotides are TGCGCCAGCAGCTTGGCTCAGGGTGTCGGCGAAGCTTTCTTT.

The chain carries TRBV2 and TRBJ2-2; the match to TRBD1 covers 10 bases. Germline V lookup: CDR1 SNHLY, CDR2 FYNNEI. Losses at the gene ends were 5 bases for V and 6 bases for J; bases not matched to a gene: 6. The CDR3 has 15 amino acids. CDR3 residues: CASSPGGQGAGELFF. CDR3 DNA sequence: TGTGCCAGCAGTCCTGGAGGACAGGGGGCCGGGGAGCTGTTTTTT.

The V gene is TRBV7-2, the J gene TRBJ2-3; 8 nucleotides match TRBD1. Germline-derived CDR1 and CDR2 are SGHTA and FQGNSA. The CDR3 is 16 amino acids. Trimming cost V 3 bases and J 4 bases; bases outside gene matches: 9. The CDR3 region is CASSFQTGVPADTQYF. DNA for the CDR3: TGTGCCAGCAGCTTCCAGACAGGGGTTCCCGCAGATACGCAGTATTTT.

V usage is TRBV7-9 and J usage is TRBJ1-1; the D gene is possibly TRBD1 (6 bases). CDR1 and CDR2 from the germline V gene are SEHNR and FQNEAQ (reference sequence). This CDR3 region has 17 residues. The V end lost 5 bases, the J end lost 1 base, and 20 bases lay between the germline ends. The CDR3 loop reads CASSPSSPGTTNTEAFF. The CDR3 coding sequence is TGTGCCAGCAGCCCCTCTAGTCCCGGGACAACGAACACTGAAGCTTTCTTT.

The chain uses TRBV9 and TRBJ2-7; 9 nucleotides match TRBD2. Trimming at V came to 3 bases and at J to 3 bases, leaving 10 bases not matched to a gene. This CDR3 comprises 16 residues. The germline CDR1 and CDR2 sequences are SGDLS and YYNGEE. The CDR3 DNA reads TGTGCCAGCAGCGGGGGCGGGGGGGCCTTCCACTACGAGCAGTACTTC. Its translation is CASSGGGGAFHYEQYF. Full variable domain (rest looked up from reference TRBV9 and TRBJ2-7): DSGVTQTPKHLITATGQRVTLRCSPRSGDLSVYWYQQSLDQGLQFLIQYYNGEERAKGNILERFSAQQFPDLHSELNLSSLELGDSALYFCASSGGGGAFHYEQYFGPGTRLTVT.

The CDR3 sequence is CASRARGASYNEQFF. CDR3 in DNA: TGTGCCAGCAGGGCCCGGGGGGCCTCCTACAATGAGCAGTTCTTC. The chain carries TRBV2 and TRBJ2-1, with D possibly TRBD2 on 7 matching bases. The V gene's germline CDR1 is SNHLY and CDR2 FYNNEI. Trimming left V 6 bases short and J 0 bases short, with 12 bases between. The CDR3 extends over 15 amino acids.

The J gene is TRBJ2-2, the V gene TRBV5-1; D not certain. Germline V CDR1 and CDR2: SGHRS, YFSETQ. Trimming took off 4 bases at V and 5 bases at J, with 3 bases between the two ends. This CDR3 region has 11 residues. The CDR3 reads CASSHTGELFF. The DNA of the CDR3 is TGCGCCAGCAGCCATACCGGGGAGCTGTTTTTT.

V and J are TRBV19 and TRBJ2-1, with 9 bases matching TRBD2. Per the germline V gene, CDR1 is LNHDA and CDR2 is SQIVND (reference sequence). This CDR3 is 14 amino acids long. With 8 bases clipped from V and 3 bases from J, the junction kept 5 bases outside the gene matches. CDR3 sequence: CASHSGSFYNEQFF. DNA for the CDR3: TGTGCCAGTCATAGCGGGAGCTTCTACAATGAGCAGTTCTTC. The whole variable domain, filled in from reference TRBV19 and TRBJ2-1, reads DGGITQSPKYLFRKEGQNVTLSCEQNLNHDAMYWYRQDPGQGLRLIYYSQIVNDFQKGDIAEGYSVSREKKESFPLTVTSAQKNPTAFYLCASHSGSFYNEQFFGPGTRLTVL.

Many counts were recorded for this clone. V usage is TRBV5-5 and J usage is TRBJ2-2; D not resolved. Germline CDR1 SGHKS, CDR2 YYEKEE (reference sequence). The length of the CDR3 is 14 residues. V was trimmed by 4 bases and J by 6 bases, leaving 13 bases between them. This CDR3 is CASSPPTESGELFF. The DNA for the CDR3 is TGTGCCAGCAGCCCACCTACAGAATCCGGGGAGCTGTTTTTT.

The chain joins TRBV5-1 to TRBJ2-3; TRBD2 matches 15 bases. The CDR3 is 16 amino acids. V dropped 4 bases and J dropped 6; count of bases not matched to a gene: 6. CDR1 is SGHRS and CDR2 is YFSETQ in the germline V gene. The CDR3 DNA follows: TGCGCCAGCAGCCCGGGACTAGCGGGAGGAAGGGATACGCAGTATTTT. It is translated as CASSPGLAGGRDTQYF.

V and J are TRBV5-1 and TRBJ2-7, with 7 bases identical to TRBD1. The V gene end was trimmed by 3 bases and the J gene end by 1 base; junction bases not matched to a gene: 4. This CDR3 has 14 residues. Germline assignment: CDR1 SGHRS and CDR2 YFSETQ. CDR3 nucleotides: TGCGCCAGCAGCTCGGGACAGCCTTCCTACGAGCAGTACTTC. It specifies CASSSGQPSYEQYF.

J is TRBJ1-5 and V is TRBV28; D gene ambiguous. The germline V and J ends were trimmed by 5 bases and 4 bases, with 6 bases remaining between them. CDR3 size: 12 residues. CDR1 is MDHEN, CDR2 SYDVKM, per germline. The CDR3 region is CASSGENQPQHF. For the CDR3, the DNA is TGTGCCAGCAGTGGAGAAAATCAGCCCCAGCATTTT.

This chain connects TRBV6-1 to TRBJ2-7; the match to TRBD2 covers 13 bases. CDR1 and CDR2 from the germline V gene are MNHNS and SASEGT. The CDR3 is 15 residues long. V shed 5 bases, J shed 3 bases, and the junction held 4 bases outside the gene matches. Here the CDR3 DNA reads TGTGCCAGCAGTATACTAGCGGGAGGGGACTACGAGCAGTACTTC. Its translation: CASSILAGGDYEQYF.

The J gene is TRBJ1-4, the V gene TRBV28; 7 bases fit TRBD1. Trimming removed 5 bases from V and 0 bases from J; junction bases left unmatched: 6. Germline-derived CDR1 and CDR2 are MDHEN and SYDVKM. This CDR3 spans 16 amino acids. CDR3 DNA: TGTGCCAGCAGTGTATACACAGGGGCAACTAATGAAAAACTGTTTTTT. As protein: CASSVYTGATNEKLFF.

The J gene is TRBJ2-1, the V gene TRBV19; D call uncertain. Germline V gene lookup returns CDR1 LNHDA and CDR2 SQIVND (reference sequence). The CDR3 is made up of 13 amino acids. V lost 3 bases and J lost 5, with 8 bases in between. The CDR3 DNA sequence: TGTGCCAGTAGTATCTCCCGTAACAATGAGCAGTTCTTC. The encoded protein is CASSISRNNEQFF.

The rearrangement joins TRBV28 to TRBJ2-2, with no clear D. The V gene lost 3 bases and the J gene lost 3 bases, with 17 bases spanning the gap. The V gene's germline CDR1 is MDHEN and CDR2 SYDVKM. The CDR3 spans 17 residues. CDR3 in DNA: TGTGCCAGCAGTTTGAGGCCGCCGGGTCTCGACACCGGGGAGCTGTTTTTT. This codes for CASSLRPPGLDTGELFF.

The CDR3 DNA reads TGTGCCAGCAGTTCGAATCGGGACAGGGAGTTCTTC. Translated: CASSSNRDREFF. The chain joins TRBV28 to TRBJ2-1, with TRBD1 identical over 9 bases. The CDR3 is 12 amino acids. Germline lookup yields CDR1 MDHEN and CDR2 SYDVKM. The ends lost 4 bases at V and 14 bases at J; junction bases unmatched: 6. Drawing the rest from reference TRBV28 and TRBJ2-1, the complete variable domain is DVKVTQSSRYLVKRTGEKVFLECVQDMDHENMFWYRQDPGLGLRLIYFSYDVKMKEKGDIPEGYSVSREKKERFSLILESASTNQTSMYLCASSSNRDREFFGPGTRLTVL.

This chain joins TRBV4-3 and TRBJ1-3; no clear D gene. This CDR3 has 16 amino acids. Germline CDR1 is LGHNA and CDR2 is YSLEER. V lost 0 bases, J lost 0 bases, and 9 bases lay in between. Written as DNA, the CDR3 is TGCGCCAGCAGCCAAGACAGGTTAACCTCTGGAAACACCATATATTTT. Amino acid sequence: CASSQDRLTSGNTIYF.

The gene calls are TRBV10-3 and TRBJ2-6, with 8 positions matching TRBD1. Germline values: CDR1 ENHRY, CDR2 SYGVKD. The J segment lost 0 bases and the V segment lost 8 bases, leaving 3 bases of the junction unmatched. The CDR3 spans 15 residues. This CDR3 is CAIGTGTSGANVLTF. In DNA, the CDR3 is TGTGCCATCGGGACAGGTACCTCTGGGGCCAACGTCCTGACTTTC.

The V gene is TRBV4-1, the J gene TRBJ2-3, with a tentative D call TRBD1 (5 bases). Trimming took 0 bases from V and 0 from J, leaving 7 bases between them. Germline V gene sequence: CDR1 MGHRA, CDR2 YSYEKL. The CDR3 has 15 amino acids. CDR3: CASSQETASTDTQYF. CDR3 DNA sequence: TGCGCCAGCAGCCAAGAGACAGCTAGCACAGATACGCAGTATTTT.